A selection of T cell receptor beta chains follows, all from one sample in a study of T-cell reconstitution after alpha-beta-depleted transplantation in children. Each CDR3 protein is one row after TCRdb ran MiXCR on the PCR reads. The sample lists roughly 500,000 distinct CDR3 sequences, approximately 13% seen once, with around 5.6% in the top ten. The sample here was PBMCs from the stem cell graft donor, taken from the stem cell graft. The receptor set was obtained from a human donor who donated a stem cell graft to a child with combined immunodeficiency. The CDR3 runs from the conserved cysteine through the conserved F or W. The D gene is left open where the match is weak. Clone size is not always given. Where it is, it says once, few, many or a class for expanded clones.

J gene,V gene,D gene,clone size,CDR3 DNA,CDR3 protein
TRBJ1-1,TRBV6-2/TRBV6-3,NA,NA,TGTGCCAGCAGTTACGGCAGGGGAAACACTGAAGCTTTCTTT,CASSYGRGNTEAFF
TRBJ2-7,TRBV5-1,TRBD1,NA,TGCGCCAGCAAACGGGGCAGGGGGCTCGGTGCAGCCTACGAGCAGTACTTC,CASKRGRGLGAAYEQYF
TRBJ1-5,TRBV15,NA,few,TGTGCCACCAGCAGAGCGCTAACCAATCAGCCCCAGCATTTT,CATSRALTNQPQHF
TRBJ2-1,TRBV5-4,TRBD2,NA,TGTGCCAGCAGCTCGGGACTAGCGGTACTAAATGAGCAGTTCTTC,CASSSGLAVLNEQFF
TRBJ2-3,TRBV12-3/TRBV12-4,TRBD1,NA,TGTGCCAGCAGCGACAGGGGGCTTCCCACAGATACGCAGTATTTT,CASSDRGLPTDTQYF
TRBJ2-1,TRBV5-1,TRBD1,few,TGCGCCAGCAGCATAAGACAGGGGGACAAGGGAGGGCAGTTCTTC,CASSIRQGDKGGQFF
TRBJ1-2,TRBV18,NA,NA,TGTGCCAGCTCACCACCTAACCCAAACTATGGCTACACCTTC,CASSPPNPNYGYTF
TRBJ2-7,TRBV6-2/TRBV6-3,NA,many,TGTGCCAGCATCATCGACCCCTTCATCTCCTACGAGCAGTACTTC,CASIIDPFISYEQYF
TRBJ2-7,TRBV9,TRBD1,NA,TGTGCCAGCAGCGCGGGACAGGGGGCCGACGAGCAGTACTTC,CASSAGQGADEQYF
TRBJ2-1,TRBV14,TRBD2,NA,TGTGCCAGCAGCCAAGGGAAAGGGGTTAGCGGGAGGACCTACAATGAGCAGTTCTTC,CASSQGKGVSGRTYNEQFF
TRBJ2-1,TRBV7-9,NA,many,TGTGCCAGCAGCTTAGCGCTGGGATCCAATGAGCAGTTCTTC,CASSLALGSNEQFF
TRBJ2-2,TRBV12-3/TRBV12-4,NA,NA,TGTGCCACCCGGGACCTCACCGGGGAGCTGTTTTTT,CATRDLTGELFF
TRBJ1-1,TRBV10-3,NA,NA,TGTGCCATCAGTGAACAGCATAGGAACACTGAAGCTTTCTTT,CAISEQHRNTEAFF
TRBJ1-1,TRBV20-1,TRBD1,many,TGCAGTGCTAGAGGGACAGGACGAGTTGAAGCTTTCTTT,CSARGTGRVEAFF
TRBJ1-6,TRBV9,NA,many,TGTGCCAGCAGCGTAGGGGATAATTCACCCCTCCACTTT,CASSVGDNSPLHF
TRBJ2-1,TRBV24-1,NA,few,TGTGCCACCAGTGGGCCGGGGTTCAGGGATGAGCAGTTCTTC,CATSGPGFRDEQFF
TRBJ2-1,TRBV29-1,NA,few,TGCAGCGTTGTGCTAGTCCGTAAGAATGAGCAGTTCTTC,CSVVLVRKNEQFF
TRBJ2-3,TRBV7-7,NA,NA,TGTGCTAGCACCATTTCTCCAGATACCGGGCTACATAGGGATACGCAGTATTTT,CASTISPDTGLHRDTQYF
TRBJ1-1,TRBV5-1,NA,many,TGCGCCAGCAGCGGAGACAATTTTTTGAACACTGAAGCTTTCTTT,CASSGDNFLNTEAFF